Listed below are T cell receptor beta chains from one sample, sequenced in a study of T cell repertoires in cytomegalovirus infection. TCRdb reanalysed the reads using MiXCR and keeps one entry per CDR3 protein. The repertoire holds approximately 700,000 distinct CDR3 sequences, with approximately 34% as singletons. The sample taken for sequencing was PBMCs. The receptors were gathered from a human donor in good health (CMV status not recorded). Some clones in this sample may be carry-over from other donors' samples. Both conserved end residues are part of each CDR3. The size entry is marked missing in some rows and otherwise reads once, few, many or a size class.

v_call: TRBV7-2
clone_size: many
cdr3_length: 13
cdr3_aa: CASSPRVADTQYF

v_call: TRBV7-2
clone_size: many
cdr3_length: 16
cdr3_aa: CASSPAGTGTYNEQFF

v_call: TRBV7-9
clone_size: .
cdr3_length: 14
cdr3_aa: CASSPNGGTDTQYF

v_call: TRBV7-9
clone_size: .
cdr3_length: 13
cdr3_aa: CASSFVAPQGYTF

v_call: TRBV5-1
clone_size: .
cdr3_length: 15
cdr3_aa: CASSFGGASNTEAFF

v_call: TRBV19
clone_size: .
cdr3_length: 14
cdr3_aa: CASSTSGGTETQYF

v_call: TRBV20-1
clone_size: .
cdr3_length: 19
cdr3_aa: CSARDIRSGRASSYNEQFF

v_call: TRBV28
clone_size: .
cdr3_length: 14
cdr3_aa: CASRNGGPNTEAFF

v_call: TRBV28
clone_size: .
cdr3_length: 15
cdr3_aa: CASSLYRTGNYGYTF

v_call: TRBV20-1
clone_size: .
cdr3_length: 16
cdr3_aa: CSAGRWTGKNNSPLHF

v_call: TRBV7-8
clone_size: .
cdr3_length: 14
cdr3_aa: CASSLAGMSQPQHF

v_call: TRBV3-1
clone_size: few
cdr3_length: 15
cdr3_aa: CASSQDWASKAEQFF

v_call: TRBV25-1
clone_size: few
cdr3_length: 20
cdr3_aa: CASSDPGQGPGLAGAKTQYF

v_call: TRBV28
clone_size: few
cdr3_length: 16
cdr3_aa: CASSLFSAGGHYGYTF

v_call: TRBV28
clone_size: .
cdr3_length: 16
cdr3_aa: CASSLAGSGPLNTQYF

v_call: TRBV6-8
clone_size: few
cdr3_length: 15
cdr3_aa: CASSYRGTPGGEQYF

v_call: TRBV28
clone_size: few
cdr3_length: 11
cdr3_aa: CGAGYTGELFF

v_call: TRBV12-5
clone_size: .
cdr3_length: 15
cdr3_aa: CASGLEETLNTEAFF

v_call: TRBV30
clone_size: .
cdr3_length: 13
cdr3_aa: CAWSRQENSPLHF

v_call: TRBV28
clone_size: .
cdr3_length: 10
cdr3_aa: CASGVYEQYF

v_call: TRBV28
clone_size: .
cdr3_length: 15
cdr3_aa: CASRLAGQTNSPLHF

v_call: TRBV19
clone_size: .
cdr3_length: 15
cdr3_aa: CASTYGLAGSYEQYF

v_call: TRBV20-1
clone_size: .
cdr3_length: 17
cdr3_aa: CSARDRDRALHNEKLFF

v_call: TRBV27
clone_size: .
cdr3_length: 17
cdr3_aa: CASSLRGQGFSNSPLHF

v_call: TRBV6-1
clone_size: .
cdr3_length: 14
cdr3_aa: CASMQQWMNTEAFF

v_call: TRBV28
clone_size: few
cdr3_length: 14
cdr3_aa: CASSLGRPHRDYNF

v_call: TRBV11-2
clone_size: .
cdr3_length: 12
cdr3_aa: CASSFEATEAFF

v_call: TRBV5-6
clone_size: .
cdr3_length: 14
cdr3_aa: CASKGRDGTDTQYF

v_call: TRBV5-1
clone_size: few
cdr3_length: 14
cdr3_aa: CASSLAGFRAEAFF

v_call: TRBV28
clone_size: .
cdr3_length: 12
cdr3_aa: CASSLWGAEQYF

v_call: TRBV10-3
clone_size: few
cdr3_length: 13
cdr3_aa: CAISESGGNEQFF

v_call: TRBV6-5
clone_size: .
cdr3_length: 16
cdr3_aa: CASSYATSGGAFEQFF

v_call: TRBV6-5
clone_size: .
cdr3_length: 20
cdr3_aa: CASSYYSSGTRTSGANGLTF

v_call: TRBV11-2
clone_size: .
cdr3_length: 14
cdr3_aa: CASSVTDMNTEAFF

v_call: TRBV11-2
clone_size: .
cdr3_length: 13
cdr3_aa: CASSLPEATEAFF

v_call: TRBV28
clone_size: .
cdr3_length: 15
cdr3_aa: CASSPRQGPNYGYTF

v_call: TRBV7-8
clone_size: many
cdr3_length: 16
cdr3_aa: CASRKWAGTINTEAFF

v_call: TRBV6-1
clone_size: few
cdr3_length: 16
cdr3_aa: CASSEFGPDSNQPQHF

v_call: TRBV12-3/TRBV12-4
clone_size: .
cdr3_length: 14
cdr3_aa: CASSPGPLQETQYF

v_call: TRBV12-3/TRBV12-4
clone_size: few
cdr3_length: 16
cdr3_aa: CASSLGGTGSNTEAFF

v_call: TRBV20-1
clone_size: .
cdr3_length: 14
cdr3_aa: CSARDGRGGQPQHF

v_call: TRBV9
clone_size: .
cdr3_length: 19
cdr3_aa: CASSLGQGIAGNPYNEQFF

v_call: TRBV4-1
clone_size: .
cdr3_length: 15
cdr3_aa: CASSPEGVGRETQYF

v_call: TRBV7-4
clone_size: .
cdr3_length: 13
cdr3_aa: CASRSTGGTEAFF

v_call: TRBV7-9
clone_size: .
cdr3_length: 14
cdr3_aa: CASSLVAGAGTQYF

v_call: TRBV9
clone_size: .
cdr3_length: 18
cdr3_aa: CASSVPKQGAQGANVLTF